Listed here are 20 T cell receptor beta chains from one sample, sequenced in a study of OX40 agonist ivuxolimab in advanced cancers. TCRdb's copy holds only in-frame clones and misses some; the assay was immunoSEQ multiplex PCR. The sample shows tens of thousands of clones, around 87% of them seen only once. Specimen: CD4+ or CD8+ T cells sorted from blood, collected in a trial of the OX40 agonist ivuxolimab. The receptors derive from an adult with an advanced solid tumor such as melanoma, head and neck, liver or kidney cancer.

This rearrangement joins TRBV6-1 to TRBJ1-1, with D perhaps TRBD1 (6 bases). The germline gives CDR1 MNHNS, CDR2 SASEGT. The CDR3 extends over 15 amino acids. Trimming removed 7 bases at V and 2 bases at J, with 17 bases between. The CDR3 is CASIRAGEKNTEAFF. CDR3 nucleotide sequence: TGTGCCAGCATCAGGGCAGGGGAAAAAAACACTGAAGCTTTCTTT.

This clone was counted once. The chain joins TRBV2 to TRBJ2-2, with unresolved D. Germline V gene sequence: CDR1 SNHLY, CDR2 FYNNEI. Between the trimmed V and J ends, which lost 6 bases and 4 bases, there was a span of 12 bases. This CDR3 is 14 amino acids long. The CDR3 region has the DNA TGTGCCAGCAGACGATCGGGTCCCACCGGGGAGCTGTTTTTT. It is translated as CASRRSGPTGELFF.

The J gene is TRBJ1-1, the V gene TRBV5-6; maybe TRBD1 (6 bases). Germline CDR1 is SGHDT and CDR2 is YYEEEE. This CDR3 region has 14 residues. V gave up 4 bases and J gave up 5 bases, with 15 bases separating them. CDR3 protein: CASSPGQLGTEAFF. The CDR3 DNA is TGTGCCAGCAGCCCGGGACAATTGGGTACTGAAGCTTTCTTT.

The V and J genes are TRBV20-1 and TRBJ1-1, with no clear D. This CDR3 has 11 amino acids. Germline lookup yields CDR1 DFQATT and CDR2 SNEGSKA (reference sequence). Deletions cut 0 bases from V and 11 bases from J, with 10 bases between. The CDR3 protein is CSARDLGLAFF. In DNA form, the CDR3 reads TGCAGTGCTAGAGACTTGGGGTTGGCTTTCTTT.

The chain has TRBV28 and TRBJ2-3, with 9 bases aligning to TRBD2. The CDR3 covers 12 residues. Per the germline V gene, CDR1 is MDHEN and CDR2 is SYDVKM. V was pared by 5 bases and J by 14 bases, with 8 bases of the junction left unmatched. CDR3 nucleotide sequence: TGTGCCAGCAGTCCCCCGGGACTAGCTGCGTATTTT. Amino acids: CASSPPGLAAYF.

The V call is TRBV5-5, the J call TRBJ2-5, with a tentative D call TRBD2 (6 bases). The CDR3 is made up of 14 amino acids. The germline gives CDR1 SGHKS, CDR2 YYEKEE (reference sequence). Trimming stripped 4 bases from V and 4 bases from J, with 14 bases between. Here the CDR3 reads CASSIEGRGETQYF. CDR3 DNA sequence: TGTGCCAGCAGCATCGAAGGGCGGGGAGAGACCCAGTACTTC.

The chain links TRBV5-1 to TRBJ2-1, with TRBD1 as a possible D gene (5 bases). This CDR3 comprises 16 residues. Between the trimmed V and J ends, which lost 4 bases and 2 bases, there was a span of 16 bases. Germline lookup yields CDR1 SGHRS and CDR2 YFSETQ. The DNA of the CDR3 is TGCGCCAGCAGCGGTCGAGACATAGGGGCCTACAATGAGCAGTTCTTC. Encoded protein: CASSGRDIGAYNEQFF.

The CDR3 region has the DNA TGTGCCAGCAGCTCGTCAGGACTAGCGGGAAACACCGGGGAGCTGTTTTTT. This codes for CASSSSGLAGNTGELFF. The chain combines TRBV7-2 with TRBJ2-2; the match to TRBD2 covers 12 bases. CDR1 and CDR2 (germline): SGHTA, FQGNSA. CDR3 size: 17 residues. The V and J ends lost 4 bases and 2 bases, in that order; junction bases with no gene match: 5.

The chain combines TRBV7-2 with TRBJ1-1; D gene ambiguous. The CDR3 has 16 residues. Trimming left V 3 bases short and J 0 bases short, with 14 bases between. The germline V gene has CDR1 SGHTA and CDR2 FQGNSA. CDR3 DNA sequence: TGTGCCAGCAGCTTGCTGAGCAGGTACGTGAACACTGAAGCTTTCTTT. Protein: CASSLLSRYVNTEAFF.

In its sample, this clone was seen once. The rearrangement links TRBV18 to TRBJ1-6, with TRBD1 matching over 7 bases. CDR3 length: 15 residues. Trimming removed 3 bases from V and 5 bases from J; junction bases left unmatched: 4. CDR1 and CDR2 (germline): KGHSH, LQKENI. CDR3 coding DNA: TGTGCCAGCTCACCGCGGGACAGTAATAATTCACCCCTCCACTTT. It translates to CASSPRDSNNSPLHF. The variable domain in full, completed from reference TRBV18 and TRBJ1-6, reads NAGVMQNPRHLVRRRGQEARLRCSPMKGHSHVYWYRQLPEEGLKFMVYLQKENIIDESGMPKERFSAEFPKEGPSILRIQQVVRGDSAAYFCASSPRDSNNSPLHFGNGTRLTVT.

This clone has only one observation. The chain combines TRBV2 with TRBJ1-4, with 8 bases aligning to TRBD1. Germline V gene data show CDR1 as SNHLY and CDR2 as FYNNEI. There are 16 residues in the CDR3. Germline trimming cut 6 bases from V and 6 bases from J; bases unmatched to any gene: 12. CDR3 sequence reads: CASSYDRQGSDEKLFF. CDR3 coding DNA: TGTGCCAGCAGCTATGACCGACAGGGGAGCGATGAAAAACTGTTTTTT.

The chain joins TRBV7-2 to TRBJ1-1; 10 nucleotides agree with TRBD1. Looked up from germline, CDR1 is SGHTA and CDR2 is FQGNSA. This CDR3 has 16 amino acids. V dropped 5 bases and J dropped 3; count of bases not matched to a gene: 9. CDR3 nucleotides: TGTGCCAGCAGCGCAGATTTTGGACAGGGGGACACTGAAGCTTTCTTT. As protein: CASSADFGQGDTEAFF.

This CDR3 is CASSPDRSNYGYTF. CDR3 coding DNA: TGTGCCAGCAGCCCGGACAGGTCTAACTATGGCTACACCTTC. The genes are TRBV6-1 and TRBJ1-2; 7 nucleotides line up with TRBD1. The CDR3 extends over 14 amino acids. V was clipped by 6 bases and J by 0 bases; unmatched bases: 4. CDR1 and CDR2 (germline): MNHNS, SASEGT.

V usage is TRBV4-1 and J usage is TRBJ1-1; D gene ambiguous. The V end was cut by 0 bases, the J end by 0 bases, with 8 bases between. The CDR3 consists of 15 residues. Germline lookup yields CDR1 MGHRA and CDR2 YSYEKL. The CDR3 spells CASSQERLMNTEAFF. CDR3 DNA sequence: TGCGCCAGCAGCCAAGAGAGACTGATGAACACTGAAGCTTTCTTT.

This sequence joins TRBV5-6 and TRBJ2-7, with 7 bases lining up with TRBD1. The CDR3 contains 11 residues. With 2 bases clipped from V and 7 bases from J, the junction kept 0 bases outside the gene matches. Germline CDR1 reads SGHDT; CDR2 reads YYEEEE. The CDR3 nucleotides are TGTGCCAGCAGCTTCAGGGGGGAGCAGTACTTC. This sequence encodes CASSFRGEQYF.

This sequence joins TRBV28 and TRBJ2-1, with D possibly matching TRBD2 (6 bases). The CDR3 extends over 14 amino acids. CDR1 and CDR2 (germline): MDHEN, SYDVKM. The V end was cut by 7 bases, the J end by 3 bases, with 13 bases between. CDR3 sequence (DNA): TGTGCCAGCACTCGCACTAGCAGCTACAATGAGCAGTTCTTC. Its protein product is CASTRTSSYNEQFF.

This chain uses TRBV2 with TRBJ2-7, with 7 positions matching TRBD1. The trim removed 6 bases at V and 3 bases at J, leaving 2 bases unmatched. Germline CDR1 and CDR2: SNHLY and FYNNEI. This CDR3 comprises 12 residues. The CDR3 sequence: CASSRDSYEQYV. CDR3 bases: TGTGCCAGCAGCCGGGACAGCTACGAGCAGTACGTC.

The chain combines TRBV6-1 with TRBJ2-7; D gene uncertain. Trimming cost V 8 bases and J 3 bases, with 11 bases left between them. In germline, CDR1 is MNHNS, CDR2 SASEGT. The CDR3 has 12 amino acids. The CDR3 region has the DNA TGTGCCAGCCAGAACCAGAACTACGAGCAGTACGTC. Protein: CASQNQNYEQYV.

This sequence joins TRBV7-9 and TRBJ1-1, with TRBD1 identical over 8 bases. This CDR3 has 15 amino acids. V dropped 5 bases and J dropped 1; count of bases not matched to a gene: 6. CDR1 SEHNR and CDR2 FQNEAQ come from the germline V gene (reference sequence). CDR3 DNA sequence: TGTGCCAGCAGCCCCCGACAGGGGAAGAACACTGAAGCTTTCTTT. Translating gives CASSPRQGKNTEAFF.

The chain links TRBV5-1 to TRBJ1-3, with unresolved D. This CDR3 contains 15 residues. Looked up from germline, CDR1 is SGHRS and CDR2 is YFSETQ. The V end was cut by 5 bases, the J end by 0 bases, with 12 bases between. The CDR3 region has the DNA TGCGCCAGCAGTTGGACGGGAGACTCTGGAAACACCATATATTTT. Amino acid sequence: CASSWTGDSGNTIYF. Drawing the rest from reference TRBV5-1 and TRBJ1-3, the complete variable domain is KAGVTQTPRYLIKTRGQQVTLSCSPISGHRSVSWYQQTPGQGLQFLFEYFSETQRNKGNFPGRFSGRQFSNSRSEMNVSTLELGDSALYLCASSWTGDSGNTIYFGEGSWLTVV.